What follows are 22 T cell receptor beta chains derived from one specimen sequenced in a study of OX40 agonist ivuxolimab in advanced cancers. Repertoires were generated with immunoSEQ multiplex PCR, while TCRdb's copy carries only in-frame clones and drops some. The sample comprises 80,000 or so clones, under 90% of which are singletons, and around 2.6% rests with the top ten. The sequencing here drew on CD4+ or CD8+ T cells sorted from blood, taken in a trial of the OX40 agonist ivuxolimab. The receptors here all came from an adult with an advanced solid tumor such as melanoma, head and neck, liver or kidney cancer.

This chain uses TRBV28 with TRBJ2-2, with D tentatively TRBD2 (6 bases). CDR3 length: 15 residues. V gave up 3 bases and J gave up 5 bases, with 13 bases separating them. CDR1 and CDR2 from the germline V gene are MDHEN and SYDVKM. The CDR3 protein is CASSLGGEGTGELFF. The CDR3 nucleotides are TGTGCCAGCAGTTTGGGGGGAGAAGGAACCGGGGAGCTGTTTTTT.

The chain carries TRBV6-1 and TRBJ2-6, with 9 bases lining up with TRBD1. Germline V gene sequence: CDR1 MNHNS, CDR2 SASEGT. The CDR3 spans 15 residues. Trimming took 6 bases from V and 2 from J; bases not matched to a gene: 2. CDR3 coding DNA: TGTGCCAGCAGCCGGACAGGGGCTGGGGCCAACGTCCTGACTTTC. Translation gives CASSRTGAGANVLTF.

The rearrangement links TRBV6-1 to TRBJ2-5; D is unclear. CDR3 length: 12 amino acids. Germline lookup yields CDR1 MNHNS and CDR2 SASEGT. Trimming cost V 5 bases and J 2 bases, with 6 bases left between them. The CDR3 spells CASSPSQETQYF. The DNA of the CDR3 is TGTGCCAGCAGTCCGTCGCAAGAGACCCAGTACTTC.

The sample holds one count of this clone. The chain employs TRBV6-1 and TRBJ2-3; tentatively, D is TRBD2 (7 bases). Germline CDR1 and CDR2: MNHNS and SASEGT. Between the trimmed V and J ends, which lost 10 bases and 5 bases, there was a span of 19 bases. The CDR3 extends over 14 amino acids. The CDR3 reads CATRGGGPGDTQYF. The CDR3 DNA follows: TGTGCCACCCGAGGGGGGGGGCCGGGAGATACGCAGTATTTT.

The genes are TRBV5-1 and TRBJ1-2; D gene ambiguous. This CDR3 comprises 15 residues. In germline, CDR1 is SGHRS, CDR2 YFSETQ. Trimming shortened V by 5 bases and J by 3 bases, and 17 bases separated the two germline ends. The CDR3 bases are TGCGCCAGCAGGCTGCGCACCGGACCAGACTATGGCTACACCTTC. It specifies CASRLRTGPDYGYTF.

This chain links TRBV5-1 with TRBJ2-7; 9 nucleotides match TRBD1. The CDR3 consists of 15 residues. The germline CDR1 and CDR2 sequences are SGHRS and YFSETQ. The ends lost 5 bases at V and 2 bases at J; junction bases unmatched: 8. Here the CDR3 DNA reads TGCGCCAGCAGTTCGCCCGGGACAGGGACCTACGAGCAGTACTTC. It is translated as CASSSPGTGTYEQYF.

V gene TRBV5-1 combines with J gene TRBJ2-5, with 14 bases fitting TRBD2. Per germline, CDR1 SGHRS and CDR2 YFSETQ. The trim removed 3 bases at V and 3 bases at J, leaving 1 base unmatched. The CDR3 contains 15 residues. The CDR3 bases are TGCGCCAGCAGCTGGGGACTAGCGGGAGAAGAGACCCAGTACTTC. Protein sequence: CASSWGLAGEETQYF.

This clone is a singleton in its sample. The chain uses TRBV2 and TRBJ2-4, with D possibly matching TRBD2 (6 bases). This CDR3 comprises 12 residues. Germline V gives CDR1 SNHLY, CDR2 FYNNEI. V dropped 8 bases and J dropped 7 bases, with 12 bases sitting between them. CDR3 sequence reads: CASVLADNIQYF. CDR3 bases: TGTGCCAGCGTGTTAGCGGATAACATTCAGTACTTC.

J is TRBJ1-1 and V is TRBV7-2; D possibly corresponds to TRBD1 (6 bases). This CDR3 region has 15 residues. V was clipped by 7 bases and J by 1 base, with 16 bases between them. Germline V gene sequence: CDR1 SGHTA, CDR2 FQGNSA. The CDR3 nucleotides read TGTGCCAGCACTTGGGGGGGGCTTGGGAACACTGAAGCTTTCTTT. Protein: CASTWGGLGNTEAFF.

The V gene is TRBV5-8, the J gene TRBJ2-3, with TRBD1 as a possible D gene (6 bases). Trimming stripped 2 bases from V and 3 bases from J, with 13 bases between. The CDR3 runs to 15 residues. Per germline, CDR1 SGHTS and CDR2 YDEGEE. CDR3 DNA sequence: TGTGCCAGCAGCTTATCCCCCACAGGGACAGATACGCAGTATTTT. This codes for CASSLSPTGTDTQYF.

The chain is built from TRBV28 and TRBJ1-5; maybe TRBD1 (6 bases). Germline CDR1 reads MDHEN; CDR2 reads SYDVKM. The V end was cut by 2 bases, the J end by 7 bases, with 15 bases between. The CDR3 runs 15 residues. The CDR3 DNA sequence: TGTGCCAGCAGTTTAGGGCAGGGGAGTATCCAGCCCCAGCATTTT. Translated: CASSLGQGSIQPQHF. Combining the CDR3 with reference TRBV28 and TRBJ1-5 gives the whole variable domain DVKVTQSSRYLVKRTGEKVFLECVQDMDHENMFWYRQDPGLGLRLIYFSYDVKMKEKGDIPEGYSVSREKKERFSLILESASTNQTSMYLCASSLGQGSIQPQHFGDGTRLSIL.

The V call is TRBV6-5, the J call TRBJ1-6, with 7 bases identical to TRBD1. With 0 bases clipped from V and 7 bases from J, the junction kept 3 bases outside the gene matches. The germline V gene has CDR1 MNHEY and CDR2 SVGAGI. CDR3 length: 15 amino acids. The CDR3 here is CASSYSGQKNSPLHF. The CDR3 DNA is TGTGCCAGCAGTTACTCGGGACAGAAAAATTCACCCCTCCACTTT.

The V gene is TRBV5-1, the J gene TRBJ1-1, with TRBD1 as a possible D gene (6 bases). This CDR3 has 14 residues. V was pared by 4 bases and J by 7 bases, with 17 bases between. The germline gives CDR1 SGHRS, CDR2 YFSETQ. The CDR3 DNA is TGCGCCAGCAGCCTCAACAGGGTAAAGGGTGAAGCTTTCTTT. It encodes CASSLNRVKGEAFF.

As DNA, the CDR3 is TGTGCCAGCAGTCCCAGAGGACACCGGGCCAGTTTGGATGCAGATACGCAGTATTTT. Translated, it gives CASSPRGHRASLDADTQYF. This rearrangement joins TRBV27 to TRBJ2-3; D may be TRBD1 (5 bases). This CDR3 spans 19 amino acids. V was cut by 5 bases and J by 4 bases, with 28 bases left in between. Germline-derived CDR1 and CDR2 are MNHEY and SMNVEV (reference sequence).

The CDR3 spells CASSLLAATDTQYF. The DNA for the CDR3 is TGCGCCAGCAGCTTGTTAGCGGCCACAGATACGCAGTATTTT. The J gene is TRBJ2-3, the V gene TRBV5-1, with a weak D call TRBD2 (6 bases). This CDR3 spans 14 amino acids. Germline V gives CDR1 SGHRS, CDR2 YFSETQ. Between the trimmed V and J ends, which lost 1 base and 2 bases, there was a span of 8 bases.

The CDR3 reads CASSSPGTSPKDEQFF. DNA of the CDR3: TGTGCCAGCAGTTCGCCCGGGACTAGCCCTAAGGATGAGCAGTTCTTC. The chain couples TRBV27 to TRBJ2-1; 9 nucleotides agree with TRBD2. Germline CDR1 reads MNHEY; CDR2 reads SMNVEV (reference sequence). The length of the CDR3 is 16 residues. Unmatched junction bases numbered 12, after V lost 4 bases and J lost 8 bases.

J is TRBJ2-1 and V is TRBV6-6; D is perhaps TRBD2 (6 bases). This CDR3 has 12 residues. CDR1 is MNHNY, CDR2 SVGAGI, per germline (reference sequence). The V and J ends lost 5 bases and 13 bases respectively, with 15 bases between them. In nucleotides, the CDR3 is TGTGCCAGCAGTGATCCGGGACTTTTTCAGTTCTTC. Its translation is CASSDPGLFQFF.

The CDR3 nucleotides read TGTGCCTGGAGTGTAGGACCCCCCGGTCCCCAGCATTTT. Protein sequence: CAWSVGPPGPQHF. This chain links TRBV30 with TRBJ1-5; D gene ambiguous. CDR3 length equals 13 residues. Germline values: CDR1 GTSNPN, CDR2 SVGIG (reference sequence). The V and J ends lost 0 bases and 10 bases respectively, with 13 bases between them.

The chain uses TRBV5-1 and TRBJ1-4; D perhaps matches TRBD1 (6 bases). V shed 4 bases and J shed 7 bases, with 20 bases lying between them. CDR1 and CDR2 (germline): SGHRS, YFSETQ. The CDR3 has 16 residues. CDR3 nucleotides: TGCGCCAGCAGCCCCTTAGTGGGGGGCTGGGCTGAAAAACTGTTTTTT. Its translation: CASSPLVGGWAEKLFF.

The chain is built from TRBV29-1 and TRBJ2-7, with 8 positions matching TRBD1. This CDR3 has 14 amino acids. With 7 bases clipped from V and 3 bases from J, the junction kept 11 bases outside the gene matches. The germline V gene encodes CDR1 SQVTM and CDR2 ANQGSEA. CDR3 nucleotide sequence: TGCAGCGCCCGGGCTGGGACAGGAGTCTACGAGCAGTACTTC. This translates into CSARAGTGVYEQYF.

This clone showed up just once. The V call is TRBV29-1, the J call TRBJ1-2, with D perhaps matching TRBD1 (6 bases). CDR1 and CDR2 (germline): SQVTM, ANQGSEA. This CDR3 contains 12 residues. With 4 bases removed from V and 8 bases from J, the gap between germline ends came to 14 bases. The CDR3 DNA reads TGCAGCGTTGCTAGTCTTAGGGGGGGCTACACCTTC. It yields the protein CSVASLRGGYTF.

The CDR3 region has the DNA TGTGCCAGCTCACCAACAGCGGGGGTTTTGAACTCTGGGGCCAACGTCCTGACTTTC. This codes for CASSPTAGVLNSGANVLTF. This chain connects TRBV18 to TRBJ2-6; 8 bases are a match to TRBD2. The germline gives CDR1 KGHSH, CDR2 LQKENI. V was pared by 2 bases and J by 0 bases, with 9 bases of the junction left unmatched. The CDR3 extends over 19 amino acids.